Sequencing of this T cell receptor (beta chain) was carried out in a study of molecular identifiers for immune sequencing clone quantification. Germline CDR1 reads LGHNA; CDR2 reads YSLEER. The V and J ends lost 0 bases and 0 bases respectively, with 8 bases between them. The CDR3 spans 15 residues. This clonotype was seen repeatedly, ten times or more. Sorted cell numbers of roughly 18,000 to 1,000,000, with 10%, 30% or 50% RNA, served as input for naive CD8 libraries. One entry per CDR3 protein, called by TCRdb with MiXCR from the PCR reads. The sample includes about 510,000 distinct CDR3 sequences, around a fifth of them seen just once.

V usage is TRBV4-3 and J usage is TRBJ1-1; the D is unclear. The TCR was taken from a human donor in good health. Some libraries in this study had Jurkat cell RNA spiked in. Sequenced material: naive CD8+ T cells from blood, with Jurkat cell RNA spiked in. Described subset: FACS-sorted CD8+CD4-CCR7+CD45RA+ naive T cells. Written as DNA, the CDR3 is TGCGCCAGCAGCCAAGATCCAGAGATGAACACTGAAGCTTTCTTT. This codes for CASSQDPEMNTEAFF.